These 2 T cell receptor beta chains originate from one sample sequenced in a study of technical replicates of blood from a handful of donors. The repertoire was sequenced with immunoSEQ multiplex PCR; TCRdb's copy has only in-frame clones and lacks some. The sample contains more than 65,000 clones, 75% to 85% of which appear only once. Source material: PBMCs. Receptor source: a human donor in good health. Some clones in this sample may be carry-over from other donors' samples.

This chain joins TRBV9 and TRBJ2-3, with 11 bases matching TRBD2. Per the germline V gene, CDR1 is SGDLS and CDR2 is YYNGEE. This CDR3 region has 19 residues. Trimming removed 4 bases from V and 0 bases from J; junction bases left unmatched: 13. The CDR3 here is CASSLPRLAGGTSTDTQYF. CDR3 bases: TGTGCCAGCAGCCTCCCACGCCTAGCGGGAGGCACTAGCACAGATACGCAGTATTTT.

The chain couples TRBV5-1 to TRBJ2-7; 15 positions agree with TRBD2. Germline V CDR1 and CDR2: SGHRS, YFSETQ. Unmatched junction bases numbered 6, after V lost 2 bases and J lost 3 bases. There are 17 residues in the CDR3. The CDR3 region is CASSFPGTSGGRYEQYF. Written as DNA, the CDR3 is TGCGCCAGCAGCTTCCCCGGGACTAGCGGGGGGCGCTACGAGCAGTACTTC.